This TCR beta chain was captured in a study of T-cell reconstitution after alpha-beta-depleted transplantation in children. Study conclusions and caveats: Newly produced T cells mostly accounted for T-cell counts and diversity one year post-transplant.

During its preparation, the TCRbeta library received unique molecular identifiers. TCRdb redid the calling of the PCR reads with MiXCR, one entry per CDR3 protein. The sample has 610,000 or so distinct CDR3 sequences; more than 20% are singletons. On this clonotype itself: Its cognate antigen is unknown.

V was clipped by 1 base and J by 8 bases, with 12 bases between them. Germline values: CDR1 SEHNR, CDR2 FQNEAQ (reference sequence). CDR3 length: 14 residues. This material consisted of PBMCs, taken before TCRalphabeta/CD19-depleted stem cell transplant. J is TRBJ2-1 and V is TRBV7-9; D is tentatively TRBD1 or TRBD2 (5 bases each). This receptor was taken from a boy in the first two years of life with Wiskott-Aldrich syndrome, due to receive a stem cell transplant. CDR3 protein: CASSLGDPKDEQFF. The CDR3 DNA is TGTGCCAGCAGCTTAGGGGACCCGAAGGATGAGCAGTTCTTC.